A selection of T cell receptor beta chains follows, all from one sample in a study of blood T cell repertoires in COVID-19. Using immunoSEQ multiplex PCR, the repertoire was profiled, and TCRdb retains in-frame clones only, with some absent. Here the sample spans around 140,000 clones, 80% to 90% being singletons. Material: peripheral blood. These TCRs come from a man aged 45-65 years with active or convalescent COVID-19. The CDR3 runs from the conserved cysteine through the conserved F or W. The D gene is left open where the match is weak. Where a row states a size, it is once, few, many or the class of an expanded clone; other rows omit it.

V gene	D gene	clone size	J gene	CDR3 length	CDR3 protein	CDR3 DNA
TRBV7-9	.	.	TRBJ2-7	12	CASGVSSYEQYF	TGTGCCAGCGGTGTGAGCTCCTACGAGCAGTACTTC
TRBV30	.	.	TRBJ2-7	13	CAWSFRNSYEQYF	TGTGCCTGGAGTTTTAGAAACTCCTACGAGCAGTACTTC
TRBV30	TRBD1	.	TRBJ2-1	15	CAWGNTGQIKNEQFF	TGTGCCTGGGGGAACACGGGACAGATTAAAAACGAGCAGTTCTTC
TRBV30	TRBD1	few	TRBJ2-7	13	CAWNRQGAYEQYF	TGTGCCTGGAATCGTCAGGGGGCCTACGAGCAGTACTTC
TRBV7-9	TRBD1	few	TRBJ2-2	16	CASSGRQGANTGELFF	TGTGCCAGCAGCGGAAGACAGGGGGCCAACACCGGGGAGCTGTTTTTT
TRBV7-2	TRBD2	.	TRBJ2-2	17	CASSLRGAGVNTGELFF	TGTGCCAGCAGCTTACGGGGAGCGGGGGTAAACACCGGGGAGCTGTTTTTT
TRBV5-1	.	.	TRBJ2-6	16	CASSEAGVTGANVLTF	TGCGCCAGCAGTGAGGCAGGGGTTACTGGGGCCAACGTCCTGACTTTC
TRBV5-1	.	.	TRBJ2-7	16	CASSLVWQGSPYEQYF	TGCGCCAGCAGCTTGGTTTGGCAGGGAAGCCCCTACGAGCAGTACTTC
TRBV7-2	.	.	TRBJ1-3	17	CASSPQQGFDSGNTIYF	TGTGCCAGCAGCCCACAACAGGGATTTGACTCTGGAAACACCATATATTTT
TRBV19	TRBD1	.	TRBJ1-1	14	CASEARGRGTEAFF	TGTGCCAGTGAAGCGAGGGGCAGGGGGACTGAAGCTTTCTTT
TRBV6-5	.	.	TRBJ1-1	14	CASSYSLGGAEAFF	TGTGCCAGCAGTTATTCCTTGGGGGGAGCTGAAGCTTTCTTT
TRBV4-2	.	.	TRBJ1-2	17	CASSQDPGSLPYYGYTF	TGTGCCAGCAGCCAAGATCCGGGGAGCCTGCCCTACTATGGCTACACCTTC
TRBV19	TRBD1	few	TRBJ2-5	15	CASSPGQGAWKTQYF	TGTGCCAGTAGCCCGGGACAGGGGGCATGGAAGACCCAGTACTTC
TRBV2	TRBD1	.	TRBJ1-5	15	CASRQGAGPFGPQHF	TGTGCCAGCAGGCAGGGGGCAGGCCCCTTCGGGCCCCAGCATTTT
TRBV28	TRBD2	.	TRBJ2-3	15	CASTGGTIGTDTQYF	TGTGCCAGCACGGGGGGGACTATCGGGACAGATACGCAGTATTTT
TRBV6-5	.	.	TRBJ2-7	13	CASSYAGYNEQYF	TGTGCCAGCAGTTACGCAGGGTATAACGAGCAGTACTTC